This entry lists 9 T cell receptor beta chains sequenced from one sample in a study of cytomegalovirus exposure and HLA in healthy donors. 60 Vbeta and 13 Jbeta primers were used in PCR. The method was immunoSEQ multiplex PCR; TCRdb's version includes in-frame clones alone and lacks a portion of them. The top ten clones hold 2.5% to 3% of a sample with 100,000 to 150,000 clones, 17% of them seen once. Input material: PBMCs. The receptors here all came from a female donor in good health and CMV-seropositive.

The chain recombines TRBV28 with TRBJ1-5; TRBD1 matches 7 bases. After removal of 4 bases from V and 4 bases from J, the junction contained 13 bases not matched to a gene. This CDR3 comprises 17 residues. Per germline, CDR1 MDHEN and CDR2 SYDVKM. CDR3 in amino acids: CASSSATGFRYNQPQHF. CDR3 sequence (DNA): TGTGCCAGCAGTTCTGCGACAGGGTTCCGCTATAATCAGCCCCAGCATTTT.

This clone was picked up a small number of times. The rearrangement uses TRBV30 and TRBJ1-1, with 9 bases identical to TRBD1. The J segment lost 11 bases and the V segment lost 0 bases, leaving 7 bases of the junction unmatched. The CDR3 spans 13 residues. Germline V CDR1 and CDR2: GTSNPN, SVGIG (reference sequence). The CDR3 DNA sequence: TGTGCCTGGAGTGTAGGGGACAGGGTTTTCGCTTTCTTT. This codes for CAWSVGDRVFAFF.

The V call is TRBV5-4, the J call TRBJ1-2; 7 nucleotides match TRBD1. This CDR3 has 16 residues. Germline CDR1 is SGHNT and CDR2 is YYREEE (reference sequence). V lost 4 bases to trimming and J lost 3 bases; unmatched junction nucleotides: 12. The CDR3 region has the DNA TGTGCCAGCAGCCCCGCGAGGGACAGATCTCACTATGGCTACACCTTC. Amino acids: CASSPARDRSHYGYTF.

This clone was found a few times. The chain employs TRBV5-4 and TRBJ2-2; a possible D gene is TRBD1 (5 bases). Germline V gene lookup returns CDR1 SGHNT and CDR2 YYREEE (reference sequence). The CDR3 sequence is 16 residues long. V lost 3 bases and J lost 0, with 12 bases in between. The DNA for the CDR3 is TGTGCCAGCAGCTGGTTGACAGCTACGAACACCGGGGAGCTGTTTTTT. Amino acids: CASSWLTATNTGELFF.

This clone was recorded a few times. In nucleotides, the CDR3 is TGTGCCAGCAGCGGGGTCGGAGGGAACACTGAAGCTTTCTTT. The encoded protein is CASSGVGGNTEAFF. The V gene is TRBV27, the J gene TRBJ1-1; D uncertain. Trimming pared 6 bases from V and 1 base from J, leaving 12 bases between. Per germline, CDR1 MNHEY and CDR2 SMNVEV (reference sequence). The CDR3 runs to 14 residues.

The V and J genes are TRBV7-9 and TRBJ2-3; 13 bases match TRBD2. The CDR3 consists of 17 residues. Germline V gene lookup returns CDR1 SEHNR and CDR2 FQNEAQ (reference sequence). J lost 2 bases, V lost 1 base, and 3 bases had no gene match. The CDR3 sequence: CASSLGTSGRYTDTQYF. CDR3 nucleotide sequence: TGTGCCAGCAGCTTAGGGACTAGCGGGAGATACACAGATACGCAGTATTTT.

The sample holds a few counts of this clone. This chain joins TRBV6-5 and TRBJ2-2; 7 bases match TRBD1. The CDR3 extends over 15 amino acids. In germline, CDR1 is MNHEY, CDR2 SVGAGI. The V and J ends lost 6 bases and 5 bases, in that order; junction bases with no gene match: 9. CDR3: CASRHRGVWTGELFF. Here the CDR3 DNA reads TGTGCCAGCAGACACAGGGGCGTCTGGACCGGGGAGCTGTTTTTT.

CDR3 sequence reads: CASRSTAYEQYF. The CDR3 nucleotides read TGTGCCAGCAGATCGACAGCTTACGAGCAGTACTTC. The chain links TRBV28 to TRBJ2-7; D perhaps matches TRBD1 (5 bases). The CDR3 contains 12 residues. Germline CDR1 reads MDHEN; CDR2 reads SYDVKM. V was pared by 6 bases and J by 4 bases, with 10 bases between.

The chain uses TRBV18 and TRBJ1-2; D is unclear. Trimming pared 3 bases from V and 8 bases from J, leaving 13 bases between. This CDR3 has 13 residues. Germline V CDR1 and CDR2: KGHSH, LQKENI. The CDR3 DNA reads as TGTGCCAGCTCACCGGACTCCATATTGGGCTACACCTTC. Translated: CASSPDSILGYTF.